This T cell receptor beta chain was recorded in a study of blood T cell repertoires in COVID-19. At the level of the study: The samples span acute and convalescent COVID-19 from the United States, Italy and Spain.

Trimming shortened V by 6 bases and J by 10 bases, and 16 bases separated the two germline ends. CDR3 length: 13 residues. Looked up from germline, CDR1 is MDHEN and CDR2 is SYDVKM. Across about two dozen US areas, participants ranged in age from about 18 to 90 years. This clone occurred a few times. Using immunoSEQ multiplex PCR, the repertoire was profiled, and TCRdb retains in-frame clones only, with some absent. The sample holds a few hundred thousand clones, 90% seen once. The specimen sequenced was PBMCs or T cells enriched from blood (not recorded which). This receptor was taken from a woman between 18 and 29 years old with acute COVID-19. The chain combines TRBV28 with TRBJ1-3; D remains ambiguous. CDR3: CASSLGEGRTIYF. In DNA form, the CDR3 reads TGTGCCAGCAGCCTGGGAGAGGGAAGGACCATATATTTT.